Sequencing of this TCR beta chain was carried out in a study of cytomegalovirus exposure and HLA in healthy donors. The V gene's germline CDR1 is SGDLS and CDR2 YYNGEE. Losses at the gene ends were 5 bases for V and 3 bases for J; bases not matched to a gene: 7. This CDR3 region has 15 residues. The PCR employed 60 Vbeta primers together with 13 Jbeta primers. Generated by immunoSEQ multiplex PCR, the TCRdb table keeps only in-frame clones and is missing some. Found here are 70,000 to 90,000 clones; the top ten clones hold 3.5% to 4%. This rearrangement joins TRBV9 to TRBJ2-7; 11 bases line up with TRBD1. The specimen was PBMCs. This receptor was taken from a man younger than 35 in good health and CMV-seropositive. The CDR3 here is CASSATGTGGYEQYF. The CDR3 DNA sequence: TGTGCCAGCAGTGCCACCGGGACAGGGGGCTACGAGCAGTACTTC.